The 26 T cell receptor beta chains below come from one sample, sequenced in a study of CD8 T cells in Susac syndrome. RNA, at about 0.45 to 1 ug, was reverse transcribed with random hexamers. One entry per CDR3 protein, called by TCRdb with MiXCR from the immunoSEQ multiplex PCR reads. The table includes some 200,000 distinct CDR3 sequences, roughly 91% detected once. Sequencing was performed on CD4+ T cells from PBMCs. These receptors were collected from a human donor with Susac syndrome.

The chain carries TRBV12-3 or TRBV12-4 and TRBJ2-7; 8 bases agree with TRBD1. The CDR3 covers 14 residues. The V gene end was trimmed by 3 bases and the J gene end by 2 bases; junction bases not matched to a gene: 3. The CDR3 DNA sequence: TGTGCCAGCAGTTTCGAACAGGGGGCCTACGAGCAGTACTTC. Residues: CASSFEQGAYEQYF.

This clonotype was seen more than once but under ten times. V usage is TRBV11-2 and J usage is TRBJ2-3; weak D call: TRBD2 (6 bases). Trimming removed 5 bases from V and 2 bases from J, with 17 bases in between. Germline CDR1 and CDR2: SGHAT and FQNNGV. The CDR3 sequence is 16 residues long. In DNA form, the CDR3 reads TGTGCCAGCAGCCAGCAACTAGCACTTATCACAGATACGCAGTATTTT. Protein: CASSQQLALITDTQYF.

Here the CDR3 DNA reads TGTGCCAGCAGCTTACGTAATCCGGGCACTGAAGCTTTCTTT. It is translated as CASSLRNPGTEAFF. The V gene is TRBV7-8, the J gene TRBJ1-1; unclear D gene. The CDR3 is 14 residues long. Trimming shortened V by 2 bases and J by 4 bases, and 11 bases separated the two germline ends. Germline V CDR1 and CDR2: SGHVS, FQNEAQ.

The chain links TRBV4-2 to TRBJ2-7; D gene unclear. The germline V and J ends were trimmed by 0 bases and 4 bases, with 16 bases remaining between them. This CDR3 is 16 amino acids long. Germline CDR1 reads LGHNA; CDR2 reads YNFKEQ. Written as DNA, the CDR3 is TGTGCCAGCAGCCAAGATGTAGTGGAGTTACCTTACGAGCAGTACTTC. Protein: CASSQDVVELPYEQYF.

V usage is TRBV5-1 and J usage is TRBJ1-6; no definite D call. In germline, CDR1 is SGHRS, CDR2 YFSETQ. CDR3 length: 14 residues. Deletions cut 2 bases from V and 5 bases from J, with 8 bases between. CDR3 loop: CASSFAGDNSPLHF. The CDR3 coding sequence is TGCGCCAGCAGCTTTGCTGGAGATAATTCACCCCTCCACTTT.

The chain links TRBV28 to TRBJ2-1; 10 bases map to TRBD2. Germline CDR1 is MDHEN and CDR2 is SYDVKM. With 1 base clipped from V and 7 bases from J, the junction kept 4 bases outside the gene matches. The CDR3 consists of 15 residues. The CDR3 protein is CASSLYLAGVNEQFF. Written as DNA, the CDR3 is TGTGCCAGCAGTTTATACCTAGCGGGAGTGAATGAGCAGTTCTTC.

The chain combines TRBV28 with TRBJ2-3; 16 positions agree with TRBD2. This CDR3 has 17 residues. The J segment lost 3 bases and the V segment lost 8 bases, leaving 8 bases of the junction unmatched. Germline lookup yields CDR1 MDHEN and CDR2 SYDVKM. The CDR3 loop is CASPGTSGGAATDTQYF. The CDR3 nucleotides are TGTGCCAGCCCCGGGACTAGCGGGGGGGCCGCGACAGATACGCAGTATTTT.

This chain links TRBV3-1 with TRBJ2-5; tentatively, D is TRBD1 (6 bases). The CDR3 consists of 16 residues. Germline V gene data show CDR1 as LGHDT and CDR2 as YNNKEL (reference sequence). V was cut by 2 bases and J by 5 bases, with 18 bases left in between. CDR3 residues: CASSQSPRGGRETQYF. Written as DNA, the CDR3 is TGTGCCAGCAGCCAATCTCCTCGAGGGGGTCGGGAGACCCAGTACTTC.

This chain links TRBV21-1 with TRBJ2-7; TRBD1, the table's D call, was not compared with the DNA. TRBV21-1 is recorded as a pseudogene. The CDR3 sequence is 13 residues long. The CDR3 coding sequence is TGTGCCAGCAAGATACAGGAAAACTACGAGCAGTACTTC. Translation: CASKIQENYEQYF.

This chain joins TRBV29-1 and TRBJ1-1; the D gene is possibly TRBD1 (5 bases). Germline CDR1 is SQVTM and CDR2 is ANQGSEA. The CDR3 consists of 13 residues. The ends were cut back, 7 bases at V and 3 bases at J, with 15 bases in the middle. The DNA for the CDR3 is TGCAGCGCTAAAGACCGGGGGGACACTGAAGCTTTCTTT. Protein sequence: CSAKDRGDTEAFF.

This clonotype is a singleton in its sample. The rearrangement joins TRBV7-8 to TRBJ1-2, with 9 nucleotides matching TRBD1. The germline gives CDR1 SGHVS, CDR2 FQNEAQ. V lost 2 bases to trimming and J lost 8 bases; unmatched junction nucleotides: 15. This CDR3 has 17 amino acids. Here the CDR3 reads CASSLRTPGQGSFGYTF. The CDR3 DNA reads TGTGCCAGCAGCTTACGCACCCCGGGACAGGGTTCCTTCGGCTACACCTTC.

The V call is TRBV6-5, the J call TRBJ1-2; D remains unclear. The CDR3 sequence is 16 residues long. V was clipped by 4 bases and J by 8 bases, with 23 bases between them. Germline values: CDR1 MNHEY, CDR2 SVGAGI. The CDR3 is CASSSQVVLGERGYTF. CDR3 coding DNA: TGTGCCAGCAGTTCGCAGGTCGTTTTGGGCGAGAGAGGCTACACCTTC.

V gene TRBV10-2 combines with J gene TRBJ1-2; D is unclear. This CDR3 contains 14 residues. V lost 7 bases to trimming and J lost 4 bases, with 16 bases between them. Germline CDR1 WSHSY, CDR2 SAAADI. This chain's CDR3 is CASTLDPKSYGYTF. CDR3 nucleotides: TGCGCCAGCACGCTCGATCCCAAGAGCTATGGCTACACCTTC.

The chain is built from TRBV6-5 and TRBJ2-7, with D possibly being TRBD1 (6 bases). The ends were cut back, 8 bases at V and 4 bases at J, with 15 bases in the middle. This CDR3 is built from 13 residues. Germline V lookup: CDR1 MNHEY, CDR2 SVGAGI. This CDR3 is CASGTSGVYEQYF. Here the CDR3 DNA reads TGTGCCAGCGGCACATCAGGGGTTTACGAGCAGTACTTC.

The gene calls are TRBV10-3 and TRBJ2-3, with 7 bases identical to TRBD2. Germline CDR1 reads ENHRY; CDR2 reads SYGVKD. With 7 bases clipped from V and 1 base from J, the junction kept 5 bases outside the gene matches. The CDR3 runs to 14 residues. This chain's CDR3 is CAITAGRGTDTQYF. CDR3 bases: TGTGCCATCACTGCGGGGAGGGGCACAGATACGCAGTATTTT.

The rearrangement uses TRBV7-9 and TRBJ1-2; possible D gene TRBD1, 5 bases. The CDR3 has 15 residues. The V end was cut by 7 bases, the J end by 1 base, with 16 bases between. Germline V gene data show CDR1 as SEHNR and CDR2 as FQNEAQ (reference sequence). CDR3 amino acids: CASTKAGGSNYGYTF. CDR3 nucleotide sequence: TGTGCCAGCACTAAAGCCGGGGGTAGTAACTATGGCTACACCTTC.

J is TRBJ2-7 and V is TRBV20-1; TRBD1 agrees at 9 bases. Germline-derived CDR1 and CDR2 are DFQATT and SNEGSKA (reference sequence). V shed 1 base and J 7 bases; nucleotides not matched to a gene: 11. This CDR3 has 15 amino acids. CDR3 bases: TGCAGTGCTAGAGCTCCGGGACAGGGTCCACGTGAGCAGTACTTC. This gives the protein CSARAPGQGPREQYF.

A single count supports this clonotype. The chain is built from TRBV6-1 and TRBJ1-2; 7 nucleotides match TRBD1. Germline V gives CDR1 MNHNS, CDR2 SASEGT. V was clipped by 0 bases and J by 9 bases; unmatched bases: 4. The CDR3 consists of 13 residues. CDR3 DNA sequence: TGTGCCAGCAGTGAAGCCAGGACAGGACGCTACACCTTC. It translates to CASSEARTGRYTF.

The chain joins TRBV18 to TRBJ2-3; 8 bases map to TRBD2. The CDR3 length is 15 residues. Germline lookup yields CDR1 KGHSH and CDR2 LQKENI. V trimming: 0 bases; J trimming: 5 bases; junction bases outside the gene matches: 4. Here the CDR3 DNA reads TGTGCCAGCTCACCACCGGGGCTAGCGGGAGATACGCAGTATTTT. The encoded protein is CASSPPGLAGDTQYF. Variable domain in full (rest from reference TRBV18 and TRBJ2-3): NAGVMQNPRHLVRRRGQEARLRCSPMKGHSHVYWYRQLPEEGLKFMVYLQKENIIDESGMPKERFSAEFPKEGPSILRIQQVVRGDSAAYFCASSPPGLAGDTQYFGPGTRLTVL.

The J gene is TRBJ2-3, the V gene TRBV7-9; possibly TRBD1 for D (6 bases). The CDR3 totals 16 residues. Germline loops: CDR1 SEHNR, CDR2 FQNEAQ (reference sequence). Trimming shortened V by 0 bases and J by 4 bases, and 14 bases separated the two germline ends. The CDR3 is CASSLARSGDPDTQYF. The CDR3, as DNA: TGTGCCAGCAGCTTAGCGCGCTCAGGGGACCCAGATACGCAGTATTTT.

This clonotype was seen only a few times. The V gene is TRBV5-1, the J gene TRBJ2-5; tentative D call: TRBD2 (6 bases). Deletions cut 3 bases from V and 5 bases from J, with 11 bases between. This CDR3 is built from 13 residues. Germline CDR1 and CDR2: SGHRS and YFSETQ. The CDR3 DNA reads TGCGCCAGCAGCTCGGGACTGACGGAGACCCAGTACTTC. It yields the protein CASSSGLTETQYF.

The rearrangement uses TRBV20-1 and TRBJ2-1, with 8 bases that match TRBD2. Looked up from germline, CDR1 is DFQATT and CDR2 is SNEGSKA (reference sequence). CDR3 length: 14 amino acids. With V trimmed by 0 bases and J by 7 bases, 5 bases remained unmatched. The CDR3 here is CSARDRTSRNEQFF. CDR3 DNA: TGCAGTGCTAGAGACCGGACTAGCAGGAATGAGCAGTTCTTC.

The chain combines TRBV7-2 with TRBJ2-3, with TRBD2 matching over 7 bases. This CDR3 region has 17 residues. With V trimmed by 1 base and J by 0 bases, 7 bases remained unmatched. Germline V lookup: CDR1 SGHTA, CDR2 FQGNSA. The CDR3 DNA sequence: TGTGCCAGCAGCTTAGGTTTAACGGGGGGTAGCACAGATACGCAGTATTTT. Protein sequence: CASSLGLTGGSTDTQYF. The full variable domain, with the rest looked up from reference TRBV7-2 and TRBJ2-3, is GAGVSQSPSNKVTEKGKDVELRCDPISGHTALYWYRQSLGQGLEFLIYFQGNSAPDKSGLPSDRFSAERTGGSVSTLTIQRTQQEDSAVYLCASSLGLTGGSTDTQYFGPGTRLTVL.

In this sample, this clonotype turned up a few times. The rearrangement joins TRBV5-1 to TRBJ1-4; D is undetermined. The germline V and J ends were trimmed by 1 base and 0 bases, with 4 bases remaining between them. CDR1 and CDR2 from the germline V gene are SGHRS and YFSETQ. This CDR3 region has 14 residues. The CDR3, as DNA: TGCGCCAGCAGCTTGACTTCAACTAATGAAAAACTGTTTTTT. Translated, it gives CASSLTSTNEKLFF.

The chain combines TRBV7-3 with TRBJ2-1; 11 nucleotides match TRBD1. CDR1 and CDR2 from the germline V gene are SGHTA and FQGTGA. The CDR3 has 15 residues. With 6 bases clipped from V and 6 bases from J, the junction kept 7 bases outside the gene matches. The DNA for the CDR3 is TGTGCCAGCAGTCGGGACAGGGGGGAGGTCAATGAGCAGTTCTTC. This translates into CASSRDRGEVNEQFF.

The V and J genes are TRBV5-1 and TRBJ2-7; tentatively, D is TRBD2 (5 bases). Trimming left V 2 bases short and J 7 bases short, with 7 bases between. The germline gives CDR1 SGHRS, CDR2 YFSETQ. This CDR3 region has 11 residues. The CDR3 spells CASSFQREQYF. CDR3 nucleotide sequence: TGCGCCAGCAGCTTTCAGCGGGAGCAGTACTTC.